This is a list of T cell receptor beta chains from one sample in a study of response to subunit inactivated influenza vaccine. Each CDR3 protein is one row after TCRdb ran MiXCR on the RT-PCR reads. The sample includes fewer than 200,000 distinct CDR3 sequences, nearly 9.5% seen only once; the top ten take approximately 11%. The input for sequencing was non-naive T cells sorted from PBMCs, taken on the day of vaccination. These receptors were taken from a middle-aged man who received an inactivated influenza vaccine. CDR3s include the opening cysteine and the closing phenylalanine or tryptophan. The D gene is left open where the match is weak. The size entry is marked missing in some rows and otherwise reads once, few, many or a size class.

size: many
V: TRBV20-1
J: TRBJ2-2
D: TRBD2
CDR3: CSTGKRGGRYTGELFF
DNA: TGCAGTACCGGGAAGCGGGGGGGCCGTTACACCGGGGAGCTGTTTTTT

size: NA
V: TRBV5-1
J: TRBJ2-7
D: TRBD1
CDR3: CASSPSDRVYEQYF
DNA: TGCGCCAGCAGCCCGTCGGACAGGGTCTACGAGCAGTACTTC

size: few
V: TRBV29-1
J: TRBJ2-5
D: TRBD2
CDR3: CSVEGGSGRGETQYF
DNA: TGCAGCGTTGAAGGGGGCTCGGGGAGGGGCGAGACCCAGTACTTC

size: many
V: TRBV12-3/TRBV12-4
J: TRBJ1-2
D: NA
CDR3: CASSLREGNNYGYTF
DNA: TGTGCCAGCAGCCTCAGGGAGGGGAATAACTATGGCTACACCTTC

size: NA
V: TRBV5-6
J: TRBJ2-7
D: TRBD1
CDR3: CASSRGTVGSYEQYF
DNA: TGTGCCAGCAGCAGGGGGACAGTGGGCTCCTACGAGCAGTACTTC

size: many
V: TRBV3-1
J: TRBJ1-4
D: NA
CDR3: CASSQDLGKLFF
DNA: TGTGCCAGCAGCCAAGATCTAGGGAAACTGTTTTTT

size: few
V: TRBV28
J: TRBJ2-7
D: TRBD1
CDR3: CASLDREAYEQYF
DNA: TGTGCCAGCCTGGACAGGGAAGCCTACGAGCAGTACTTC

size: few
V: TRBV28
J: TRBJ1-1
D: TRBD1
CDR3: CASIQGVTEAFF
DNA: TGTGCCAGCATACAGGGGGTCACTGAAGCTTTCTTT

size: few
V: TRBV10-3
J: TRBJ1-5
D: NA
CDR3: CAISGGEVIHF
DNA: TGTGCCATCAGTGGAGGGGAAGTTATCCATTTT

size: many
V: TRBV29-1
J: TRBJ1-2
D: NA
CDR3: CSVATGTNYGYTF
DNA: TGCAGCGTCGCAACAGGGACCAACTATGGCTACACCTTC

size: few
V: TRBV7-2
J: TRBJ2-3
D: NA
CDR3: CASSLGLPSTDTQYF
DNA: TGTGCCAGCAGCTTGGGACTCCCTAGCACAGATACGCAGTATTTT

size: few
V: TRBV5-1
J: TRBJ2-1
D: NA
CDR3: CASSLTTRNNEQFF
DNA: TGCGCCAGCAGCCTAACGACTAGGAACAATGAGCAGTTCTTC

size: NA
V: TRBV6-6
J: TRBJ2-5
D: NA
CDR3: CASSYSSWETQYF
DNA: TGTGCCAGCAGTTACTCTAGCTGGGAGACCCAGTACTTC

size: many
V: TRBV12-3/TRBV12-4
J: TRBJ2-2
D: NA
CDR3: CASSLRLEGQLFF
DNA: TGTGCCAGCAGCTTAAGGTTGGAGGGGCAGCTGTTTTTT

size: few
V: TRBV4-3
J: TRBJ1-5
D: NA
CDR3: CASSQDGGINQPQHF
DNA: TGCGCCAGCAGCCAAGACGGGGGTATAAATCAGCCCCAGCATTTT